This T cell receptor beta chain was found in a study of shared T cell receptors in the human thymus. The assay was immunoSEQ multiplex PCR, and TCRdb's table has in-frame clones only and misses some. The profile covers roughly 500,000 clones, with approximately 78% appearing a single time and about 0.013% taken by the ten largest. Only a few counts were recorded for this clone. The V and J ends lost 3 bases and 10 bases, in that order; junction bases with no gene match: 8. CDR3 size: 13 residues. Germline assignment: CDR1 SGHNT and CDR2 YYREEE (reference sequence). The same sample was also used in a study of human thymus T cells.

The J gene is TRBJ2-3, the V gene TRBV5-4; TRBD2 aligns across 7 bases. The sequenced sample consisted of thymocytes. This receptor was taken from a boy younger than two with a congenital heart defect. The CDR3 bases are TGTGCCAGCAGCTGGGGGACTACCCCACCGCAGTATTTT. Translated, it gives CASSWGTTPPQYF.